This T cell receptor (beta chain) was obtained from a study of cytomegalovirus exposure and HLA in healthy donors (TCRdb year 2017). About the study as a whole: An earlier analysis of several hundred of the donors reported approximately 300 Gb of sequence data and 90 million to 120 million unique TCR beta sequences obtained from about 170 million T cells. Among almost 400 genotyped donors of the cohort, an average of about 240,000 unique TCR beta nucleotide sequences were sequenced per donor, 15% to 20% of them non-productive. In addition to the first cohort of 500 to 850 subjects, a separate validation cohort of 120 different subjects was used. Four or five DR-DQ haplotypes were treated as single units for association and clustering because of strong linkage in the cohort. The study used immunosequencing to profile the T cell repertoires of approximately 650 subjects and linked those repertoires to cytomegalovirus serostatus. Typing coverage varied by locus: about 629-630 donors for A, B, C, DRB1 and DQB1; some 520 for DQA1; over 600 for DPA1; roughly 470 for DPB1. In a later genetic analysis, genome-wide SNP genotypes for about 55% of the roughly 700 donors were used, and that subset was treated as a discovery cohort. The genetic ancestry cluster associated with self-reported Caucasian donors included roughly four fifths of the 398 genotyped donors. An earlier analysis of around 640 of the donors used high-throughput TCR beta sequencing to judge whether each TCR beta V gene segment behaved as functional or pseudogenic. To study patterns of TCR occurrence, a later analysis re-analyzed previously published TCR beta repertoires from around 700 donors and added high-resolution HLA genotyping. Every discovery cohort repertoire had been produced on one sequencing platform. Rather than drawing on any new phenotypic data, the later analysis identified candidate immune exposures from TCR beta sequences and the way those sequences occurred across donors. Both class I and class II loci were covered by HLA typing, at four-digit resolution. Donor age, sex, ethnicity and CMV serostatus were compiled together with the repertoire data. To predict cytomegalovirus infection status, the study combined high-throughput TCR immunosequencing, statistical association of individual TCRs with disease status, and machine learning. The aim of the study was to test whether cataloging public T cell receptors could identify signatures of past pathogen exposure. About 310 gigabases of sequencing data and tens of millions of unique TCR sequences were included in an early release covering about 620 HLA-typed donors. Study-level results and caveats: The 87-base-pair reads could not distinguish some IMGT-functional V segments, including TRBV6-2 and TRBV6-3, so those segments were excluded. Because HLA typing was missing for some donors at each locus, association tests included only the typed subset. A later analysis associated about 17,000 TCR beta sequences with specific HLA alleles at a false discovery rate of 0.05. The study listed 150 to 200 TCR beta chains as associated with cytomegalovirus. Across donors, most TCR sequences were observed very rarely, whereas some public TCRs were present in many individuals. The authors suggested that the approach could potentially be generalized to other disease states and immunological phenotypes. A cluster of highly shared sequence variants was judged likely to represent a technical artifact of the sequencing pipeline. The presence/absence analyses assumed that sequencing depth was roughly uniform across donors, and that assumption may not be true. Only TCR beta chains were sequenced in this cohort, and the absence of alpha or paired-chain data limited detectable features. Strong co-occurrence of HLA alleles, especially DR and DQ, made assigning TCR associations to individual alleles difficult. Correlated functional status among segregating V segments might be attributable to linkage disequilibrium, but an unknown experimental factor could not be ruled out. A few of the identified cytomegalovirus-associated TCR beta chains were confirmed in vitro to be specific for cytomegalovirus antigens. According to a later analysis, most CMV-associated TCR beta chains appeared to be HLA-restricted, and the HLA associations seemed to be driven largely by CMV exposure. The only immune exposure information available for the cohort was CMV serostatus. A further reported finding was that TCR beta sequences accurately predicted the HLA-A and HLA-B alleles for most subjects in the first cohort. A later genetic analysis reported fewer N-insertions in productive TCRs among donors in an Asian-associated ancestry cluster than the roughly 700-donor mean. In an earlier analysis of approximately 590 of the donors, most TCR beta V segments appeared in productive rearrangements about 87% or about 30% of the time, broadly matching IMGT annotations. In a later genetic analysis, a missense DCLRE1C variant was associated with V-gene and J-gene trimming of TCR beta chains, and the association was replicated in an independent cohort. In a later analysis, several top co-occurrence clusters were reported to appear linked to parvovirus B19, influenza, CMV and Epstein-Barr virus. The earlier analysis of about 600 of the donors excluded roughly 16 rarely observed V segments, including chromosome 9 orphons, because counts were too low. Compared with equally common non-associated chains, HLA-associated TCR beta chains in a later analysis were more clonally expanded and had lower generation probabilities. A later analysis found that TCR association rates varied across HLA loci, with DRB1 alleles showing the most associated TCRs and HLA-C alleles the fewest. Cytomegalovirus status was reported to be diagnosed by the classifier with high specificity and sensitivity in both the original and validation cohorts.

Regarding this clone: Its recognized antigen is unknown. An end of the junction does not agree with germline; a read error may underlie this.

Including the terminal cysteine and phenylalanine, the CDR3 comprises 14 residues. The only DNA kept is the CDR3, 42 bases in frame from the first base. CDR1 and CDR2 were assigned from the germline V gene as SGHRS and YFSETQ. In total, about 650 healthy bone marrow donors made up the cohort. At the time of sampling, all cohort members were nominally healthy, though unrecorded immune exposures were likely present. The donor tested CMV seronegative and was one of the 352 seronegative cohort members. Every donor gave a peripheral blood sample, and the peripheral blood mononuclear cells from that sample were used for TCR beta sequencing. Genomic DNA extraction from the blood cell samples was performed with the Qiagen DNeasy Blood Extraction Kit. Preparation of the library involved the immunoSEQ multiplex PCR assay. The multiplex PCR relied on a mix of 60 forward primers for TCR Vbeta segments and 13 reverse primers for TCR Jbeta segments. Amplification of the CDR3 region of rearranged TCR beta genes was performed with a multiplex PCR assay on genomic DNA. The amplified TCR beta libraries were sequenced on the Illumina HiSeq System as 87-base-pair reads. Processing in the source paper ran as follows. A later analysis counted 75 million to 100 million unique TCR beta chains across the 550 to 750 repertoires, and 9.5 million to 11 million of these chains were shared by at least two donors. To remove PCR and sequencing errors, raw reads were error-corrected and collapsed into unique sequences using a nearest-neighbor algorithm that merged closely related sequences. Alignment of CDR3 sequences to IMGT reference sequences was used to assign V, D and J gene segments. For a sequence to be retained, a match of at least six nucleotides to both a V gene segment and a J gene segment was required. A rearrangement counted as productive if the CDR3 had no stop codons and remained in frame with V and J, and every other rearrangement counted as non-productive. Following IMGT convention, CDR3 was defined as the stretch from the second conserved V-encoded cysteine up to the conserved J-encoded phenylalanine. In an earlier analysis of approximately 590 of the donors, sequences lacking an unambiguous match to a single V gene segment were excluded. In an earlier analysis of several hundred of the donors, V segments were called functional above 56.7% productive rearrangements and were called segregating when the between-donor standard deviation exceeded 5%. A statistical classification framework was built for diagnosing cytomegalovirus status from the catalog of TCR beta chain sequences. V and J gene assignment, in a later analysis, came from comparing TCR nucleotide sequences with IMGT/GENE-DB human TR gene sequences. In a later analysis, CDR3 sequences and most-parsimonious VDJ recombination scenarios were assigned using the TCRdist pipeline. A later analysis defined each TCR beta chain by its CDR3 amino acid sequence plus V-gene family, and excluded reads lacking a unique V-gene family. To address suspected cross-contamination and a sequencing artifact, a later analysis removed 450 to 700 highly shared, low-generation-probability nucleotide sequences. A later analysis calculated a clonal expansion index for each public chain from normalized within-repertoire ranks of inferred template counts. Generation probabilities in a later analysis came from a VDJ recombination model fitted to out-of-frame rearrangements, and those results were checked against IGoR. In a later analysis, hypergeometric tests were used to score TCR-TCR, TCR-HLA and TCR-CMV co-occurrence, with a repertoire-size bias correction applied to TCR pairs. A later analysis estimated false discovery rates by permuting HLA or CMV assignments 20 times. In a later analysis, co-occurring TCRs were grouped with DBSCAN, and TCRdist sequence similarity was added when clustering was performed within HLA-allele-positive subsets. Repertoires with fewer than 30,000 or more than 120,000 public chains were left out of co-occurrence clustering, as were four to six repertoires with anomalous nucleotide sharing. In TCRdb, the immuneACCESS table is reduced to in-frame sequences with V and J assigned. These tables do not hold every clone; where another copy was compared, an unresolved V gene accounts for under half, and the others remain unexplained. From that table come the V and J calls and clone size; the DNA was used to work out D and trimming. Across this sample there are 190,000 or so clones, with 82% seen only once. The ten biggest clones cover about 0.092% of the sample.

The sequence links TRBV5-1 to TRBJ1-1; a tentative D call is TRBD1 (6 bases match). What was sequenced was PBMCs. The origin of this receptor is a boy younger than 10 in good health and CMV-seronegative. The CDR3 amino acid sequence is: CASSPGTLGTGAFF. The DNA reads as follows: TGCGCCAGCAGCCCCGGGACACTGGGAACTGGAGCTTTCTTT.